Listed below are T cell receptor beta chains from one sample, sequenced in a study of cytomegalovirus exposure and HLA in healthy donors. The repertoire was sequenced with immunoSEQ multiplex PCR; TCRdb's copy has only in-frame clones and lacks some. The sample holds about 150,000 clones, roughly 78% seen once. Sequencing was carried out using PBMCs. The receptor set was obtained from a woman aged 40 to 50 in good health and CMV-seronegative. CDR3s include the opening cysteine and the closing phenylalanine or tryptophan. Each record gives: clone size, J gene, V gene, D gene, CDR3 protein, CDR3 DNA. D genes are given only for firm matches. Expanded clones get a size class; other rows say once, few or many, or leave the size out.

>NA|TRBJ1-6|TRBV5-1|NA
CASSLAENSPLHF
TGCGCCAGCAGCTTGGCGGAGAATTCACCCCTCCACTTT
>NA|TRBJ2-7|TRBV14|TRBD1
CASSQTGLGEQYF
TGTGCCAGCAGCCAGACAGGGTTGGGCGAGCAGTACTTC
>NA|TRBJ1-1|TRBV4-1|TRBD1
CASGLHLDRGLNTEAFF
TGCGCCAGCGGATTGCATTTGGACAGGGGGCTGAACACTGAAGCTTTCTTT
>once|TRBJ1-2|TRBV4-2|TRBD1
CASSQAGGVSYGYTF
TGTGCCAGCAGCCAAGCAGGGGGCGTCAGCTATGGCTACACCTTC
>NA|TRBJ2-1|TRBV6-6|TRBD2
CASSYLGGGANEQFF
TGTGCCAGCAGTTACCTCGGCGGGGGGGCCAATGAGCAGTTCTTC
>NA|TRBJ2-7|TRBV10-1|NA
CASRRQCVF
TGCGCCAGCAGGCGACAGTGTGTCTTC
>NA|TRBJ2-1|TRBV9|NA
CASSVDPGKGNEQFF
TGTGCCAGCAGCGTAGATCCGGGGAAAGGTAATGAGCAGTTCTTC
>NA|TRBJ1-1|TRBV7-8|NA
CASSLDRNTEAFF
TGTGCCAGCAGCCTCGACAGGAACACTGAAGCTTTCTTT
>NA|TRBJ1-3|TRBV19|NA
CASSIPGRSLGNTIYF
TGTGCCAGTAGTATCCCGGGTCGGTCGCTCGGAAACACCATATATTTT
>NA|TRBJ1-5|TRBV5-1|NA
CASSFGEAQPQHF
TGCGCCAGCAGCTTTGGAGAGGCTCAGCCCCAGCATTTT
>NA|TRBJ1-2|TRBV5-1|TRBD1
CASSPGTVYGYTF
TGCGCCAGCAGCCCCGGGACAGTCTATGGCTACACCTTC
>NA|TRBJ1-3|TRBV28|NA
CASSLYLSSGNTIYF
TGTGCCAGCAGTTTATATCTGAGCTCTGGAAACACCATATATTTT
>NA|TRBJ1-6|TRBV7-2|NA
CASSLEGGGNSPLHF
TGTGCCAGCAGCTTGGAAGGGGGGGGTAATTCACCCCTCCACTTT
>few|TRBJ2-4|TRBV4-1|TRBD2
CASSQGPGGAGLAKNIQYF
TGCGCCAGCAGCCAGGGGCCCGGGGGGGCCGGACTAGCCAAAAACATTCAGTACTTC
>few|TRBJ2-7|TRBV18|TRBD1
CASSPGQPYEQYF
TGTGCCAGCTCACCGGGACAGCCCTACGAGCAGTACTTC
>NA|TRBJ1-5|TRBV6-5|NA
CASSGRGSSNQPQHF
TGTGCCAGCAGTGGAAGGGGTTCGAGCAATCAGCCCCAGCATTTT
>NA|TRBJ1-6|TRBV4-1|NA
CASSQEGTGLNSPLHF
TGCGCCAGCAGCCAAGAAGGAACAGGGCTGAATTCACCCCTCCACTTT
>NA|TRBJ2-1|TRBV7-2|NA
CASSLLARPPFF
TGTGCCAGCAGCTTACTGGCTAGACCCCCGTTCTTC
>NA|TRBJ1-1|TRBV6-4|TRBD1
CASRNRGRWDTEAFF
TGTGCCAGCAGGAACAGGGGGAGGTGGGACACTGAAGCTTTCTTT
>NA|TRBJ1-1|TRBV7-9|NA
CASSPVGVGTEAFF
TGTGCCAGCAGCCCTGTAGGGGTGGGGACAGAAGCTTTCTTT
>NA|TRBJ1-2|TRBV2|TRBD1
CASSQHRGQGYGYTF
TGTGCCAGCAGTCAACACAGGGGACAGGGCTATGGCTACACCTTC
>NA|TRBJ2-1|TRBV7-9|TRBD2
CASSPKLAGATSYNEQFF
TGTGCCAGCAGCCCGAAACTAGCGGGGGCGACCTCCTACAATGAGCAGTTCTTC
>NA|TRBJ2-1|TRBV7-3|TRBD2
CASSSRGLAGGNEQFF
TGTGCCAGCAGCTCGAGGGGACTAGCGGGGGGCAATGAGCAGTTCTTC
>few|TRBJ1-1|TRBV7-9|NA
CASSFSGTPNTEAFF
TGTGCCAGCAGCTTCAGCGGCACTCCGAACACTGAAGCTTTCTTT
>NA|TRBJ2-1|TRBV2|NA
CASSSSGEQFF
TGTGCCAGCAGTTCCAGCGGGGAGCAGTTCTTC
>NA|TRBJ2-2|TRBV5-1|TRBD1
CASSLTRDRTSRGTGELFF
TGCGCCAGCAGCTTGACCCGGGACAGGACTTCCCGGGGCACCGGGGAGCTGTTTTTT
>NA|TRBJ1-5|TRBV2|NA
CASSEGNQPQHF
TGTGCCAGCAGCGAGGGCAATCAGCCCCAGCATTTT
>NA|TRBJ1-4|TRBV6-5|NA
CASRRVATNEKLFF
TGTGCCAGCAGAAGAGTCGCAACTAATGAAAAACTGTTTTTT
>once|TRBJ2-1|TRBV6-6|TRBD1
CASSYAGQGGNEQFF
TGTGCCAGCAGTTACGCGGGACAGGGCGGTAATGAGCAGTTCTTC
>NA|TRBJ1-1|TRBV15|TRBD1
CATSRDRGRPTEAFF
TGTGCCACCAGCAGAGACAGGGGGAGACCTACTGAAGCTTTCTTT
>NA|TRBJ2-3|TRBV5-1|TRBD2
CASSLGSGTDTQYF
TGCGCCAGCAGCTTGGGTAGCGGGACAGATACGCAGTATTTT
>NA|TRBJ1-1|TRBV5-4|TRBD1
CASSSTGGAGTEAFF
TGTGCCAGCAGCTCCACAGGGGGCGCTGGGACTGAAGCTTTCTTT
>NA|TRBJ2-6|TRBV25-1|NA
CASRNSGSGANVLTF
TGTGCCAGCAGGAACTCCGGCTCTGGGGCCAACGTCCTGACTTTC
>NA|TRBJ2-2|TRBV5-6|TRBD2
CASSFRDYVTGELFF
TGTGCCAGCAGCTTCCGGGACTACGTAACCGGGGAGCTGTTTTTT
>NA|TRBJ2-7|TRBV5-1|TRBD2
CASRRTGLASYEQYF
TGCGCCAGCCGTCGGACGGGACTAGCTTCCTACGAGCAGTACTTC
>NA|TRBJ1-6|TRBV11-2|TRBD1
CASSGTGGRNSPLHF
TGTGCCAGCAGCGGGACAGGGGGCAGGAATTCACCCCTCCACTTT
>NA|TRBJ2-3|TRBV7-6|NA
CASSSAWGLTATDTQYF
TGTGCCAGCAGCTCCGCCTGGGGGCTTACCGCAACAGATACGCAGTATTTT
>few|TRBJ1-2|TRBV7-8|TRBD1
CASSFTGLGQGRGYTF
TGTGCCAGCAGCTTCACGGGGTTGGGACAGGGTCGAGGCTACACCTTC
>NA|TRBJ1-6|TRBV5-6|TRBD1
CASSPFRTGSSPLHF
TGTGCCAGCAGCCCCTTTAGGACAGGTTCCTCCCCCCTCCACTTT
>NA|TRBJ2-5|TRBV5-6|NA
CASSLAGLGRETQYF
TGTGCCAGCAGCTTGGCCGGGTTGGGGAGGGAGACCCAGTACTTC
>NA|TRBJ1-6|TRBV7-4|TRBD1
CASSWRGLKLNSPLHF
TGTGCCAGCAGCTGGAGGGGGCTCAAATTAAATTCACCCCTCCACTTT
>NA|TRBJ2-7|TRBV5-1|TRBD1
CASSPTGLRSYEQYF
TGCGCCAGCAGCCCGACAGGGCTTCGTTCGTACGAGCAGTACTTC
>many|TRBJ1-5|TRBV2|NA
CASSTQTGGIIINQPQHF
TGTGCCAGCAGCACGCAGACAGGTGGGATCATTATAAATCAGCCCCAGCATTTT
>NA|TRBJ2-3|TRBV7-8|TRBD1
CASSPGTGRGVDTQYF
TGTGCCAGCAGCCCGGGGACAGGGAGAGGGGTAGATACGCAGTATTTT
>NA|TRBJ2-2|TRBV7-9|TRBD2
CASSLPGRGLVTGELFF
TGTGCCAGCAGCTTACCGGGGAGGGGACTAGTCACCGGGGAGCTGTTTTTT
>NA|TRBJ2-7|TRBV5-1|NA
CASSYLQGSYEQYF
TGCGCCAGCAGCTACCTACAGGGATCCTACGAGCAGTACTTC
>once|TRBJ1-1|TRBV9|NA
CASSPLSGSLGTEAFF
TGTGCCAGCAGCCCTCTTTCCGGGAGTCTCGGGACTGAAGCTTTCTTT
>once|TRBJ2-1|TRBV2|TRBD2
CASSEIAGGLFEQFF
TGTGCCAGCAGTGAAATAGCGGGGGGGCTTTTTGAGCAGTTCTTC
>NA|TRBJ1-5|TRBV2|NA
CASSEMRQGRQPQHF
TGTGCCAGCAGTGAAATGAGGCAGGGCAGGCAGCCCCAGCATTTT
>NA|TRBJ1-3|TRBV5-6|NA
CASSLEDYPGNTIYF
TGTGCCAGCAGTCTTGAGGACTATCCTGGAAACACCATATATTTT
>NA|TRBJ1-1|TRBV14|NA
CASSPRALHTEAFF
TGTGCCAGCAGCCCCAGGGCTTTGCACACTGAAGCTTTCTTT
>NA|TRBJ2-7|TRBV5-1|TRBD1
CASSLGDRRFYEQYF
TGCGCCAGCAGCTTGGGGGACAGGAGGTTTTACGAGCAGTACTTC
>NA|TRBJ2-3|TRBV27|TRBD2
CASSSWSFASGGPSTDTQYF
TGTGCCAGCAGTTCCTGGTCTTTTGCTAGCGGGGGGCCCTCCACAGATACGCAGTATTTT
>NA|TRBJ1-2|TRBV27|TRBD1
CASSTTTGGVLGYTF
TGTGCCAGCAGTACCACCACAGGGGGCGTTTTAGGCTACACCTTC